The 2 T cell receptor beta chains listed next were all sequenced from one sample in a study of breast tumors, draining lymph nodes, adjacent tissues. One entry per CDR3 protein, called by TCRdb with MiXCR from the multiplex PCR reads. This sample carries some 15,000 distinct CDR3 sequences, around 49% of them seen once, and the ten largest clones take roughly 15%. The material sequenced was tumor-adjacent breast tissue. These receptors came from a female donor with breast cancer. Some clones in this sample may be carry-over from other donors' samples.

The chain links TRBV20-1 to TRBJ1-6, with D perhaps matching TRBD1 (5 bases). The CDR3 covers 15 residues. Per germline, CDR1 DFQATT and CDR2 SNEGSKA (reference sequence). V was clipped by 0 bases and J by 6 bases, with 12 bases between them. The CDR3 nucleotides are TGCAGTGCTAGAGATCTGGGGCGGCTTAATTCACCCCTCCACTTT. Translating gives CSARDLGRLNSPLHF.

By frequency in the sample, this clonotype is medium-sized (0.01 to 0.1%). J is TRBJ2-1 and V is TRBV4-3, with 8 bases matching TRBD1. CDR1 and CDR2 from the germline V gene are LGHNA and YSLEER. The CDR3 is made up of 15 amino acids. The ends lost 4 bases at V and 5 bases at J; junction bases unmatched: 7. Here the CDR3 reads CASSLGQGADNEQFF. The CDR3 bases are TGCGCCAGCAGCCTTGGTCAGGGGGCGGACAATGAGCAGTTCTTC.